This T cell receptor (beta chain) emerged from a study of T-cell memory formation after mild COVID-19. Deletions cut 4 bases from V and 2 bases from J, with 15 bases between. In germline, CDR1 is MGHRA, CDR2 YSYEKL. The CDR3 extends over 15 amino acids. On this clonotype itself: What it recognizes is unknown.

Study results and limitations: Researchers could not confirm that second-wave clones peaking on day 37 targeted SARS-CoV-2. Some responding clones appeared in pre-infection memory, suggesting cross-reactive memory joined. Day 15 to 85 contractors were CD4/CD8 balanced; later expanders leaned CD4+.

The authors produced TCR alpha and TCR beta cDNA libraries with sample barcodes and UMIs by 5'RACE using constant-segment primers. TCRdb processed the 5' RACE reads anew with MiXCR; each CDR3 protein has one entry. The table records about 400,000 distinct CDR3 sequences, around 24% of them present only once. Source material: PBMCs or a T cell subset sorted from them (not recorded which). This receptor was identified in an adult woman who had mild COVID-19 (a few samples of this study predate the infection). Cell type and time point are not known. The V call is TRBV4-1, the J call TRBJ2-7; the D is unclear. CDR3 nucleotide sequence: TGCGCCAGCAGCCCACAACCCGCCAGGCCCTACGAGCAGTACTTC. Its translation: CASSPQPARPYEQYF.